This record looks at one T cell receptor beta chain sequence and its context. Its antigen is unknown. The study drew the donors from its roughly 120-subject validation cohort, separate from the approximately 700-subject first cohort. These data come from a study of cytomegalovirus exposure and HLA in healthy donors. Study-level findings and limits: Associated with cytomegalovirus, according to the listing, were 150 to 200 TCR beta chains. Researchers reported that a few CMV-associated chains were confirmed in vitro as CMV antigen-specific. The tendency of first-cohort TCR clusters to co-occur in the 100 to 150 validation repertoires was identified by a subsequent analysis.

The repertoire was sequenced with immunoSEQ multiplex PCR; TCRdb's copy has only in-frame clones and lacks some. Here the sample spans around 250,000 clones, 85% to 90% being singletons. The germline gives CDR1 MDHEN, CDR2 SYDVKM. Deletions cut 7 bases from V and 0 bases from J, with 16 bases between. The CDR3 totals 17 residues. The sequenced sample was PBMCs. This sequence joins TRBV28 and TRBJ1-6; no definite D call. This receptor was obtained from a woman younger than 30 in good health and CMV-seronegative. CDR3 DNA: TGTGCCAGCAACACGGAGGTTACTAGCTCCTATAATTCACCCCTCCACTTT. It translates to CASNTEVTSSYNSPLHF.